This T cell receptor beta chain was documented in a study of glioma-infiltrating T cells after dendritic cell vaccination. Background on the study: Treatment, given 2003 to 2012, was autologous tumor lysate-pulsed dendritic cell vaccination. Patients received three intradermal dendritic cell vaccine injections at biweekly intervals.

A word on this clone: No antigen is known for it.

Specified time point: after dendritic cell vaccination, including at tumor progression/relapse. Only patients with spare fresh-frozen tumor and over two years of follow-up were included. The CDR3 is 14 amino acids. Between the trimmed V and J ends, which lost 7 bases and 5 bases, there was a span of 15 bases. In germline, CDR1 is MDHEN, CDR2 SYDVKM. Findings of the study overall: TCR clonality showed no direct relationship with survival.

The data were produced by immunoSEQ multiplex PCR, yet TCRdb's version contains in-frame clones alone and is incomplete. The sample has approximately 85,000 clones; around 85% are singletons. The material sequenced was blood, taken after dendritic cell vaccination. This receptor was taken from a human donor with glioblastoma. The rearrangement links TRBV28 to TRBJ2-1, with D possibly matching TRBD2 (5 bases). In DNA form, the CDR3 reads TGTGCCAGCACCCCCGGGGAGCTCCACAATGAGCAGTTCTTC. Amino acid sequence: CASTPGELHNEQFF. The complete variable domain, with remaining parts taken from reference TRBV28 and TRBJ2-1, reads DVKVTQSSRYLVKRTGEKVFLECVQDMDHENMFWYRQDPGLGLRLIYFSYDVKMKEKGDIPEGYSVSREKKERFSLILESASTNQTSMYLCASTPGELHNEQFFGPGTRLTVL.